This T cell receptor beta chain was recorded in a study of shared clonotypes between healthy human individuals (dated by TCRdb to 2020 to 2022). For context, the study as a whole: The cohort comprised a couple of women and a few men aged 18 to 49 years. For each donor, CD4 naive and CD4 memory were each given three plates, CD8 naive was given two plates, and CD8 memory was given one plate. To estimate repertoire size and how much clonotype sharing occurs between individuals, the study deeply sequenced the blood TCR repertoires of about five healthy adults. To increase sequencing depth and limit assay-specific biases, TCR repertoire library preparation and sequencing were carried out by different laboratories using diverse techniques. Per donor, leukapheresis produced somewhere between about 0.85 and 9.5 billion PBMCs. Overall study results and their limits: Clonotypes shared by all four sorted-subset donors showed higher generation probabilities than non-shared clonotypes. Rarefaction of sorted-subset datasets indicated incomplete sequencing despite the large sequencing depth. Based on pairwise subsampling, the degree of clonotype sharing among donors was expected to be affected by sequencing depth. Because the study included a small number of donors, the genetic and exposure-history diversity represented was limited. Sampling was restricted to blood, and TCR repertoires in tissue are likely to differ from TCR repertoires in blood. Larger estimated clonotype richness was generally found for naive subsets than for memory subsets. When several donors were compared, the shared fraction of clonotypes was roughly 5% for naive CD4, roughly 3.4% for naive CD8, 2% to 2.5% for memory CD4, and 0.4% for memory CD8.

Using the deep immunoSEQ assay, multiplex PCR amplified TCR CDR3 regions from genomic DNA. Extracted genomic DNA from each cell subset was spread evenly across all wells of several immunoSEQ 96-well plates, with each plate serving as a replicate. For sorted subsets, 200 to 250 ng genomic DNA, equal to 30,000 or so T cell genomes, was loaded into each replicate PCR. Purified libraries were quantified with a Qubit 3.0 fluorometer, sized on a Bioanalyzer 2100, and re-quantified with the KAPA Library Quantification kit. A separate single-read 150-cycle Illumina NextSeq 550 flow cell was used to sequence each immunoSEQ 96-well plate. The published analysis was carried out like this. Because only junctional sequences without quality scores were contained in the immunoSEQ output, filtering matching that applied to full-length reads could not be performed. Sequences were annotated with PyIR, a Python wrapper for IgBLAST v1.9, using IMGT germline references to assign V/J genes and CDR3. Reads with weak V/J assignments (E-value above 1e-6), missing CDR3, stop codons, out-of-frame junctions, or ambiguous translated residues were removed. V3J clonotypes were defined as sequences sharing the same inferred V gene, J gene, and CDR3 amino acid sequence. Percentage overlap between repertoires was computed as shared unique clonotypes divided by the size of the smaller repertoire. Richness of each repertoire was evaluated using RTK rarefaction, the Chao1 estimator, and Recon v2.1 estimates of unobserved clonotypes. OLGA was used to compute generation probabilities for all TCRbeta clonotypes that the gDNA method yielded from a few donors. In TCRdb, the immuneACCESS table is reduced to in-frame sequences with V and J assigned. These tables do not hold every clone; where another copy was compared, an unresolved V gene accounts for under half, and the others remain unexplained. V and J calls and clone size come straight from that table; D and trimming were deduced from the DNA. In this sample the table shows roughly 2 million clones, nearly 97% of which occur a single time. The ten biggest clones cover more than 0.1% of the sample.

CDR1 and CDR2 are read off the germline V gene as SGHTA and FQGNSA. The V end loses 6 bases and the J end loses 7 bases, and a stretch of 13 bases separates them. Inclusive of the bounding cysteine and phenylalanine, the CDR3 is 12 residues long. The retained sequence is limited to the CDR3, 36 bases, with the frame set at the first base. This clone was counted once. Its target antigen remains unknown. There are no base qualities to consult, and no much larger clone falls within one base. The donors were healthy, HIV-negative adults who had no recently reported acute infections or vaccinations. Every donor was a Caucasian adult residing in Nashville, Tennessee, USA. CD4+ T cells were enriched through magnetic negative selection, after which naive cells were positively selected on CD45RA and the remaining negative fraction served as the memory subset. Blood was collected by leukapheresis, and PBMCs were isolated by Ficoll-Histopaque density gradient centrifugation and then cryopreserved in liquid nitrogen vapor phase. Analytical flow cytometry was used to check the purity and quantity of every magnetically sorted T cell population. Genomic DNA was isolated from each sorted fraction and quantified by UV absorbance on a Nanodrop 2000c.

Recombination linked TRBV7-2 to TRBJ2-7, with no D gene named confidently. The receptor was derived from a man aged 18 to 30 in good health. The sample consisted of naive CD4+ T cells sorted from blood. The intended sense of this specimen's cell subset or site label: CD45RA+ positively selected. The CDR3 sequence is CASSLPPAEQYF. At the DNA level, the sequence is TGTGCCAGCAGTTTACCCCCAGCGGAGCAGTACTTC.